These 23 T cell receptor beta chains came from one sample sequenced in a study of cytomegalovirus exposure and HLA in healthy donors. In the PCR, 60 Vbeta and 13 Jbeta primers were used. Assay: immunoSEQ multiplex PCR; the TCRdb copy retains only in-frame clones and omits some. The sample has about 210,000 clones, approximately 80% seen once. The sequenced material came from PBMCs. Source of these receptors: a man aged 25 to 40 in good health and CMV-seronegative.

The CDR3 reads CASSQKGLDSTTYEQYF. The CDR3 DNA sequence: TGTGCCAGCAGCCAAAAGGGGTTGGACAGCACTACCTACGAGCAGTACTTC. This chain connects TRBV21-1 to TRBJ2-5; the DNA was not compared with TRBD1, the D call given in the table. The J call is doubtful: the DNA matches TRBJ2-7 better. TRBV21-1 is a pseudogene segment. The CDR3 consists of 17 residues.

This clone was seen a handful of times. V gene TRBV28 combines with J gene TRBJ1-2; 8 nucleotides align to TRBD1. After removal of 7 bases from V and 3 bases from J, the junction contained 10 bases not matched to a gene. The V gene's germline CDR1 is MDHEN and CDR2 SYDVKM. The CDR3 covers 15 residues. CDR3 nucleotide sequence: TGTGCCAGCACCAGGACAGGGCCCCCGGACTATGGCTACACCTTC. Translated: CASTRTGPPDYGYTF.

This clone was seen only once. This chain connects TRBV4-2 to TRBJ2-2; TRBD2 is a possible D gene (6 bases). The CDR3 totals 16 residues. The ends were cut back, 6 bases at V and 7 bases at J, with 21 bases in the middle. Looked up from germline, CDR1 is LGHNA and CDR2 is YNFKEQ. The CDR3 region is CASSSTTGLLDGELFF. CDR3 bases: TGTGCCAGCAGTTCAACCACGGGACTTCTCGACGGGGAGCTGTTTTTT.

This chain joins TRBV9 and TRBJ2-1, with 11 bases aligning to TRBD2. This CDR3 is built from 14 residues. With 3 bases clipped from V and 4 bases from J, the junction kept 0 bases outside the gene matches. The germline V gene has CDR1 SGDLS and CDR2 YYNGEE. CDR3 in DNA: TGTGCCAGCAGCGGACTAGCGGGGTACAATGAGCAGTTCTTC. Its protein product is CASSGLAGYNEQFF.

V is TRBV29-1 and J is TRBJ2-1, with TRBD1 matching 12 bases. CDR3 size: 15 residues. Unmatched junction bases numbered 6, after V lost 1 base and J lost 8 bases. The germline V gene has CDR1 SQVTM and CDR2 ANQGSEA. The CDR3 sequence: CSVEGSGQGAYEQFF. CDR3 nucleotide sequence: TGCAGCGTTGAAGGGTCGGGACAGGGGGCCTATGAGCAGTTCTTC.

Comment on this clone: Mismatch with germline at one junction end may stem from a read error. The genes are TRBV25-1 and TRBJ2-6; TRBD2 agrees at 9 bases. Looked up from germline, CDR1 is MGHDK and CDR2 is SYGVNS. The CDR3 sequence is 18 residues long. CDR3 loop: CASSETAGGPSGASVLTF. CDR3 in DNA: TGTGCCAGCAGTGAAACGGCGGGGGGGCCCTCTGGGGCCAGCGTCCTGACTTTC.

DNA for the CDR3: TGCGCCAGCAGCCAAGTGGCAGGGCTGGATTATGGCTACACCTTC. Encoded protein: CASSQVAGLDYGYTF. The chain couples TRBV4-3 to TRBJ1-2; D possibly corresponds to TRBD1 (5 bases). Germline CDR1 LGHNA, CDR2 YSLEER. V was trimmed by 1 base and J by 5 bases, leaving 14 bases between them. This CDR3 region has 15 residues.

This clone was seen just once. The chain couples TRBV6-1 to TRBJ2-5, with 7 bases matching TRBD2. The CDR3 runs 16 residues. CDR1 and CDR2 from the germline V gene are MNHNS and SASEGT. V shed 3 bases, J shed 2 bases, and the junction held 9 bases outside the gene matches. CDR3 region: CASSDWVRAGQETQYF. In DNA form, the CDR3 reads TGTGCCAGCAGTGATTGGGTTCGAGCGGGGCAAGAGACCCAGTACTTC.

The chain couples TRBV7-2 to TRBJ2-3, with a possible D match to TRBD2 (5 bases). The CDR3 loop spans 15 amino acids. Germline loops: CDR1 SGHTA, CDR2 FQGNSA. V was trimmed by 5 bases and J by 2 bases, leaving 14 bases between them. DNA for the CDR3: TGTGCCAGCAGCCCGGATAGCGCCGCCACAGATACGCAGTATTTT. Protein: CASSPDSAATDTQYF.

This clone was seen just once. The chain is built from TRBV9 and TRBJ2-5, with 9 bases matching TRBD2. Trimming cost V 0 bases and J 6 bases; bases outside gene matches: 9. This CDR3 is 16 amino acids long. Germline values: CDR1 SGDLS, CDR2 YYNGEE. The DNA of the CDR3 is TGTGCCAGCAGCGTAGCTACTAGCGGGTTCGACCAGACCCAGTACTTC. Its protein product is CASSVATSGFDQTQYF.

This clone was observed a single time. The chain joins TRBV6-1 to TRBJ2-7; 8 bases align to TRBD1. Germline values: CDR1 MNHNS, CDR2 SASEGT. V dropped 6 bases and J dropped 4; count of bases not matched to a gene: 5. This CDR3 is built from 13 residues. The CDR3 DNA follows: TGTGCCAGCAGACGGACAGGGAGATACGAGCAGTACTTC. Translating gives CASRRTGRYEQYF.

This sequence joins TRBV5-6 and TRBJ2-1, with 14 bases aligning to TRBD2. Trimming took 4 bases from V and 8 from J; bases not matched to a gene: 8. Germline CDR1 reads SGHDT; CDR2 reads YYEEEE. This CDR3 region has 16 residues. CDR3 in amino acids: CASSPPGLAGVYEQFF. As DNA, the CDR3 is TGTGCCAGCAGCCCCCCGGGACTAGCGGGGGTTTATGAGCAGTTCTTC.

This chain joins TRBV12-5 and TRBJ2-1; D possibly corresponds to TRBD1 (6 bases). With 9 bases removed from V and 2 bases from J, the gap between germline ends came to 17 bases. The CDR3 length is 15 residues. Germline-derived CDR1 and CDR2 are LGHNT and FRNRAP. The CDR3 loop reads CASGPSGAAYNEQFF. Written as DNA, the CDR3 is TGTGCTAGCGGACCCTCAGGGGCTGCCTACAATGAGCAGTTCTTC.

The V gene is TRBV5-4, the J gene TRBJ2-2, with D maybe TRBD1 (6 bases). Trimming cost V 4 bases and J 7 bases, with 20 bases left between them. The germline gives CDR1 SGHNT, CDR2 YYREEE (reference sequence). This CDR3 is 16 amino acids long. The CDR3, as DNA: TGTGCCAGCAGCCGACCCCCGGCTACAGGGAACGGGGAGCTGTTTTTT. The encoded protein is CASSRPPATGNGELFF. Full variable domain (rest looked up from reference TRBV5-4 and TRBJ2-2): ETGVTQSPTHLIKTRGQQVTLRCSSQSGHNTVSWYQQALGQGPQFIFQYYREEENGRGNFPPRFSGLQFPNYSSELNVNALELDDSALYLCASSRPPATGNGELFFGEGSRLTVL.

This clone has just a few counts. As DNA, the CDR3 is TGTGCCAGCAGCTTAGCGCTAACTAGCTATGAGCAGTTCTTC. The encoded protein is CASSLALTSYEQFF. The chain recombines TRBV7-9 with TRBJ2-1; a weak D match, TRBD2 (6 bases). V was pared by 0 bases and J by 8 bases, with 11 bases between. The V gene's germline CDR1 is SEHNR and CDR2 FQNEAQ (reference sequence). This CDR3 spans 14 amino acids. The entire variable domain, with the rest obtained from reference TRBV7-9 and TRBJ2-1, is as follows: DTGVSQNPRHKITKRGQNVTFRCDPISEHNRLYWYRQTLGQGPEFLTYFQNEAQLEKSRLLSDRFSAERPKGSFSTLEIQRTEQGDSAMYLCASSLALTSYEQFFGPGTRLTVL.

The chain has TRBV7-2 and TRBJ2-7; TRBD1 aligns across 7 bases. The V segment lost 3 bases and the J segment 5 bases; nucleotides outside the gene matches: 7. CDR1 is SGHTA, CDR2 FQGNSA, per germline. The CDR3 sequence is 14 residues long. DNA for the CDR3: TGTGCCAGCAGCTTGGACGGGACAGCCAACGAGCAGTACTTC. Residues: CASSLDGTANEQYF. Based on the CDR3 plus reference TRBV7-2 and TRBJ2-7, the full variable domain is GAGVSQSPSNKVTEKGKDVELRCDPISGHTALYWYRQSLGQGLEFLIYFQGNSAPDKSGLPSDRFSAERTGGSVSTLTIQRTQQEDSAVYLCASSLDGTANEQYFGPGTRLTVT.

This chain's CDR3 is CASRGGTEGPPLHF. The CDR3 DNA follows: TGTGCCAGCAGAGGCGGGACTGAAGGGCCACCCCTCCACTTT. The chain carries TRBV27 and TRBJ1-6; D perhaps matches TRBD1 (5 bases). This CDR3 region has 14 residues. V was shortened by 6 bases and J by 11 bases, with 17 bases between the two germline ends. Germline CDR1 is MNHEY and CDR2 is SMNVEV (reference sequence).

This clone was counted only a few times. V and J are TRBV9 and TRBJ2-2; 9 nucleotides line up with TRBD1. The germline CDR1 and CDR2 sequences are SGDLS and YYNGEE. V was clipped by 0 bases and J by 7 bases; unmatched bases: 10. The CDR3 runs 17 residues. Written as DNA, the CDR3 is TGTGCCAGCAGCGTAGAGTGGGACAGGGTCCGTGGCGGGGAGCTGTTTTTT. Protein sequence: CASSVEWDRVRGGELFF.

The V gene is TRBV19, the J gene TRBJ2-1; 7 bases agree with TRBD1. J gave up 2 bases and V 11 bases, and 6 bases lay outside the gene matches. Germline V gene sequence: CDR1 LNHDA, CDR2 SQIVND (reference sequence). The length of the CDR3 is 13 residues. In DNA, the CDR3 is TGTGCCTCAAACAGGGGCCCCTACAATGAGCAGTTCTTC. Amino acid sequence: CASNRGPYNEQFF.

This clone occurred once. The chain is built from TRBV27 and TRBJ1-5, with D possibly matching TRBD1 (6 bases). The V gene's germline CDR1 is MNHEY and CDR2 SMNVEV (reference sequence). Trimming shortened V by 6 bases and J by 1 base, and 13 bases separated the two germline ends. The CDR3 loop spans 15 amino acids. The CDR3 region is CASRVGQSSNQPQHF. DNA of the CDR3: TGTGCCAGCAGGGTAGGACAGTCGAGCAATCAGCCCCAGCATTTT.

The chain links TRBV6-1 to TRBJ1-5; no definite D call. This CDR3 contains 17 residues. CDR1 and CDR2 (germline): MNHNS, SASEGT. V was trimmed by 1 base and J by 8 bases, leaving 21 bases between them. For the CDR3, the DNA is TGTGCCAGCAGTGAAGGGCGGGTGGCAAACGAACGGGAGCCCCAGCATTTT. Translating gives CASSEGRVANEREPQHF.

This clone showed up just a few times. The chain combines TRBV5-1 with TRBJ2-3; 7 bases are a match to TRBD2. The V gene's germline CDR1 is SGHRS and CDR2 YFSETQ. This CDR3 contains 18 residues. J gave up 4 bases and V 0 bases, and 14 bases lay outside the gene matches. The DNA for the CDR3 is TGCGCCAGCAGCTTGGTAGTGGGGCTAGCGGATAGCTCAGATACGCAGTATTTT. Residues: CASSLVVGLADSSDTQYF.

This clone came up a few times. The chain links TRBV18 to TRBJ2-7; D is possibly TRBD1 (5 bases). The CDR3 has 12 amino acids. V was shortened by 5 bases and J by 3 bases, with 8 bases between the two germline ends. Germline V gene data show CDR1 as KGHSH and CDR2 as LQKENI. The CDR3, as DNA: TGTGCCAGCTCATCAGACAGCTACGAGCAGTACTTC. This gives the protein CASSSDSYEQYF.